This TCR beta chain emerged from a study of T cells expressing NK-cell markers. From germline, CDR1 is KGHSH and CDR2 LQKENI. There are 14 residues in the CDR3. From its re-call of the 5' RACE reads, TCRdb lists each CDR3 protein once, without DNA. The specimen's table records 400,000 to 450,000 distinct CDR3 sequences. The sequence derives from a woman between 18 and 69 years old in good health. J is TRBJ2-3 and V is TRBV18; TCRdb's assignment of TRBD1 cannot be checked, as there is no DNA. Sample: blood T cells: a sorted CD56 or NKG2C T cell subset, CD4+ or CD8+ T cells, or bulk PBMC T cells (not recorded which). This CDR3 reads CASSPQGPTDTQYF.